The next 13 T cell receptor beta chains were all read from a single sample in a study of blood T cell repertoires in COVID-19 (dated by TCRdb to the early 2020s). Libraries were made using the immunoSEQ multiplex PCR assay. Here the immuneACCESS table is served through TCRdb, limited to in-frame sequences with V and J called. Missing clones are a known gap in these copies; in checked studies unresolved V genes cover under half, and the rest lacks a known reason. The sample contains roughly 80,000 clones, roughly 92% of them found a single time. Just over 2.5% of the sample belongs to the ten largest clones. What was sequenced was peripheral blood. All receptors come from a man aged 50 to 59 with COVID-19, enrolled during active disease.

The chain recombines TRBV7-2 with TRBJ2-7; 9 bases map to TRBD2. J was trimmed by 1 base and V by 4 bases; bases with no gene match: 11. CDR3 length: 17 residues. Germline V lookup: CDR1 SGHTA, CDR2 FQGNSA. The CDR3 is CASSSRASGTISYEQYF. DNA of the CDR3: TGTGCCAGCAGCTCTCGTGCTAGCGGGACTATTTCCTACGAGCAGTACTTC.

The chain is built from TRBV6-2 or TRBV6-3 and TRBJ2-1, with TRBD2 as a possible D gene (5 bases). The CDR3 is made up of 18 amino acids. The germline V and J ends were trimmed by 2 bases and 0 bases, with 17 bases remaining between them. Germline values: CDR1 MNHEY, CDR2 SVGEGT. This CDR3 reads CASSYQGLSERSYNEQFF. The CDR3 DNA sequence: TGTGCCAGCAGTTACCAAGGACTGTCAGAACGCTCCTACAATGAGCAGTTCTTC.

The sample holds one count of this clone. The V call is TRBV7-9, the J call TRBJ2-7; 7 bases line up with TRBD1. The V gene's germline CDR1 is SEHNR and CDR2 FQNEAQ (reference sequence). CDR3 length: 16 residues. V lost 4 bases and J lost 4; bases outside the gene matches: 13. CDR3 bases: TGTGCCAGCAGCTCATCGACAGGGTCCTGGGGATACGAGCAGTACTTC. Its protein product is CASSSSTGSWGYEQYF.

This clone was detected once. The V gene is TRBV27, the J gene TRBJ1-5; no definite D call. With 0 bases removed from V and 4 bases from J, the gap between germline ends came to 4 bases. This CDR3 contains 13 residues. Germline CDR1 is MNHEY and CDR2 is SMNVEV (reference sequence). The CDR3 spells CASSLSENQPQHF. CDR3 sequence (DNA): TGTGCCAGCAGTTTATCGGAGAATCAGCCCCAGCATTTT.

This clone was counted once. The V gene is TRBV5-4, the J gene TRBJ2-5, with a weak D call TRBD2 (6 bases). CDR3 size: 14 residues. Trimming left V 2 bases short and J 4 bases short, with 12 bases between. The germline CDR1 and CDR2 sequences are SGHNT and YYREEE (reference sequence). CDR3 in amino acids: CASSLRAEGETQYF. DNA for the CDR3: TGTGCCAGCAGCTTAAGAGCGGAGGGAGAGACCCAGTACTTC.

The chain joins TRBV7-9 to TRBJ1-2; tentative D call: TRBD1 (5 bases). Germline CDR1 SEHNR, CDR2 FQNEAQ (reference sequence). This CDR3 comprises 14 residues. Trimming removed 4 bases at V and 1 base at J, with 10 bases between. Written as DNA, the CDR3 is TGTGCCAGCAGCTCGACTCAGGGTAACTATGGCTACACCTTC. Residues: CASSSTQGNYGYTF.

V usage is TRBV2 and J usage is TRBJ2-7; the match to TRBD2 covers 12 bases. Germline CDR1 is SNHLY and CDR2 is FYNNEI. Trimming removed 9 bases from V and 6 bases from J; junction bases left unmatched: 15. This CDR3 is 16 amino acids long. This chain's CDR3 is CASWDRTSGISSEQYF. CDR3 DNA: TGTGCCAGTTGGGACAGGACTAGCGGGATTTCGTCCGAGCAGTACTTC.

V is TRBV28 and J is TRBJ2-3; 7 bases map to TRBD2. The CDR3 is 17 amino acids. Germline trimming cut 4 bases from V and 4 bases from J; bases unmatched to any gene: 14. Looked up from germline, CDR1 is MDHEN and CDR2 is SYDVKM. DNA of the CDR3: TGTGCCAGCAGTTCTAGCGGAGCCACTGTCTTGCCAGATACGCAGTATTTT. Its translation: CASSSSGATVLPDTQYF.

This chain connects TRBV5-4 to TRBJ1-2; 8 bases agree with TRBD1. The CDR3 contains 13 residues. The germline CDR1 and CDR2 sequences are SGHNT and YYREEE (reference sequence). After removal of 4 bases from V and 6 bases from J, the junction contained 5 bases not matched to a gene. The CDR3 sequence is CASSTPDRDGYTF. Here the CDR3 DNA reads TGTGCCAGCAGCACCCCGGACAGGGATGGCTACACCTTC.

This clone was found a few times. The chain joins TRBV7-8 to TRBJ1-5; D not certain. Germline CDR1 reads SGHVS; CDR2 reads FQNEAQ. This CDR3 is 14 amino acids long. The germline V and J ends were trimmed by 1 base and 0 bases, with 4 bases remaining between them. The CDR3 loop is CASSLDGSNQPQHF. The CDR3 DNA sequence: TGTGCCAGCAGCTTAGACGGTAGCAATCAGCCCCAGCATTTT. The entire variable domain, with the rest obtained from reference TRBV7-8 and TRBJ1-5, is as follows: GAGVSQSPRYKVAKRGQDVALRCDPISGHVSLFWYQQALGQGPEFLTYFQNEAQLDKSGLPSDRFFAERPEGSVSTLKIQRTQQEDSAVYLCASSLDGSNQPQHFGDGTRLSIL.

Details on this clone: Different DNA sequences within this sample yield the same CDR3. This sequence joins TRBV30 and TRBJ1-5, with 7 bases fitting TRBD1. The J segment lost 5 bases and the V segment lost 2 bases, leaving 3 bases of the junction unmatched. Germline V CDR1 and CDR2: GTSNPN, SVGIG (reference sequence). CDR3 size: 13 residues. The CDR3 DNA reads as TGTGCCTGGAGTAGACAGGGTGATCAGCCCCAGCATTTT. It is translated as CAWSRQGDQPQHF.

The J gene is TRBJ2-1, the V gene TRBV3-1 (or the pseudogene TRBV3-2), with TRBD1 as a possible D gene (6 bases). Trimming took 6 bases from V and 1 from J, leaving 13 bases between them. The CDR3 has 15 amino acids. The germline V gene has CDR1 LGHDT and CDR2 YNNKEL (reference sequence). The CDR3 is CASRSSRGSYNEQFF. The CDR3 DNA sequence: TGTGCCAGCAGATCGTCCAGGGGTTCCTACAATGAGCAGTTCTTC.

The table lists this clone with a few counts. The rearrangement joins TRBV6-6 to TRBJ1-1, with D possibly matching TRBD1 (6 bases). This CDR3 comprises 17 residues. V lost 5 bases and J 2 bases, leaving 21 bases between the germline ends. In germline, CDR1 is MNHNY, CDR2 SVGAGI (reference sequence). The chain's CDR3 is CASSPDRLFRLNTEAFF. For the CDR3, the DNA is TGTGCCAGCAGTCCCGACAGGTTGTTTCGGTTAAACACTGAAGCTTTCTTT.